This passage covers 7 T cell receptor beta chains from one sample sequenced in a study of CD8 T cells in ankylosing spondylitis. Study conclusions and caveats: Characteristic, it appeared, of ankylosing spondylitis blood was a TCR beta motif of roughly eight highly homologous variants.

TCRdb ran MiXCR on the 5' RACE reads and lists one entry per CDR3 protein. The sample holds more than 650,000 distinct CDR3 sequences, about 12% seen once. The antigens these receptors bind are not known. What was sequenced was blood, either unsorted or a sorted T cell fraction (not recorded which). These receptors were collected from a male donor with ankylosing spondylitis.

This chain connects TRBV4-3 to TRBJ1-4; 10 bases map to TRBD1. Germline lookup yields CDR1 LGHNA and CDR2 YSLEER. V was pared by 0 bases and J by 8 bases, with 9 bases of the junction left unmatched. The length of the CDR3 is 17 residues. The CDR3 region is CASSQDLLTGGWEKLFF. The CDR3, as DNA: TGCGCCAGCAGCCAAGATTTACTGACAGGGGGCTGGGAAAAACTGTTTTTT.

The rearrangement joins TRBV9 to TRBJ1-5; no definite D call. Trimming shortened V by 4 bases and J by 9 bases, and 17 bases separated the two germline ends. This CDR3 region has 14 residues. Per germline, CDR1 SGDLS and CDR2 YYNGEE. The CDR3, as DNA: TGTGCCAGCAGCCCGCGGACGGGTTATTCGCCCCAGCATTTT. Translating gives CASSPRTGYSPQHF.

This clonotype was recorded a few times. CDR3 coding DNA: TGTGCCAGCAGTTGGTCCCCGCCCACGGATCAAGCGGAGCAGTACTTC. Translated: CASSWSPPTDQAEQYF. This chain joins TRBV12-3 or TRBV12-4 and TRBJ2-7; no reliable D call. CDR3 length: 16 amino acids. The V and J ends lost 4 bases and 7 bases respectively, with 23 bases between them.

V usage is TRBV5-1 and J usage is TRBJ2-5; 8 bases align to TRBD1. The CDR3 runs to 15 residues. V dropped 6 bases and J dropped 3; count of bases not matched to a gene: 10. CDR1 is SGHRS, CDR2 YFSETQ, per germline. This chain's CDR3 is CASTPIKTGEETQYF. The DNA for the CDR3 is TGCGCCAGCACCCCAATTAAGACAGGGGAAGAGACCCAGTACTTC.

The gene calls are TRBV27 and TRBJ1-5; 8 bases agree with TRBD1. Trimming at V came to 5 bases and at J to 4 bases, leaving 7 bases not matched to a gene. Germline CDR1 and CDR2: MNHEY and SMNVEV (reference sequence). The CDR3 is 15 amino acids. Written as DNA, the CDR3 is TGTGCCAGCAGTCAAAACAGGGGGAGGAATCAGCCCCAGCATTTT. It encodes CASSQNRGRNQPQHF.

This clonotype turned up a few times. A single base separates this from a much larger clone, so it may be a read error. The V gene is TRBV6-6, the J gene TRBJ1-1; D remains unclear. Germline CDR1 is MNHNY and CDR2 is SVGAGI (reference sequence). This CDR3 comprises 13 residues. V gave up 6 bases and J gave up 1 base, with 9 bases separating them. CDR3 DNA sequence: TGTGCCAGCAGCCGGTGGGGGAACACTGAAGCTTTCTTT. Amino acids: CASSRWGNTEAFF.

This clonotype was counted ten times or more. The V call is TRBV4-3, the J call TRBJ2-7; 10 positions agree with TRBD2. The CDR3 length is 14 residues. V lost 2 bases and J lost 3; bases outside the gene matches: 1. Per germline, CDR1 LGHNA and CDR2 YSLEER. CDR3 DNA: TGCGCCAGCAGCCAAATAGCGGGAGGCTACGAGCAGTACTTC. Its protein product is CASSQIAGGYEQYF.